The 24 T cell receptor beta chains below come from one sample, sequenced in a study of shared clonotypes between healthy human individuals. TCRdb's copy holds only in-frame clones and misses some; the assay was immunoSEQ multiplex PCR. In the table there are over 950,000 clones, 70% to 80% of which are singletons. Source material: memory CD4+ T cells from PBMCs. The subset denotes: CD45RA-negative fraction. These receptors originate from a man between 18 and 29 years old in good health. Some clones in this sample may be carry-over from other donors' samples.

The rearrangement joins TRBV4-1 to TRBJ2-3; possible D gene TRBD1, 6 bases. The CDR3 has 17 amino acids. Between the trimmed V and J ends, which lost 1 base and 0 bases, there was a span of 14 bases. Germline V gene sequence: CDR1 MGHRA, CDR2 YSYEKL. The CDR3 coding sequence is TGCGCCAGCAGCCAAGCGATAAGGGACATAAGCACAGATACGCAGTATTTT. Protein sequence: CASSQAIRDISTDTQYF.

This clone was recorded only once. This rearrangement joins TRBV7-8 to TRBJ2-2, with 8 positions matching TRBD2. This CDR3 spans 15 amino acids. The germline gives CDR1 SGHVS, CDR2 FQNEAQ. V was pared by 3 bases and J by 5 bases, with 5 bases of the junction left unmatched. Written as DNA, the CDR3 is TGTGCCAGCAGCTTTTATCCGGGAGGGACCGGGGAGCTGTTTTTT. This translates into CASSFYPGGTGELFF.

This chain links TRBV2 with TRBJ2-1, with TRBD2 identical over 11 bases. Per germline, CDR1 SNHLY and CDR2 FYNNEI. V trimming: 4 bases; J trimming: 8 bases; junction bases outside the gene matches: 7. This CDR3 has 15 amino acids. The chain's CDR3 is CASSVLVSGRDEQFF. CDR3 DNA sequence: TGTGCCAGCAGTGTCTTAGTTAGCGGGAGGGATGAGCAGTTCTTC.

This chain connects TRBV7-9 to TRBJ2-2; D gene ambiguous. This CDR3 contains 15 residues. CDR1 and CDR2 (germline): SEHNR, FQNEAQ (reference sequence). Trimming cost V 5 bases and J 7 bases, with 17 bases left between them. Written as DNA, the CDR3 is TGTGCCAGCAGCACACTCTATGGGCCCCTCGGGGAGCTGTTTTTT. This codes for CASSTLYGPLGELFF.

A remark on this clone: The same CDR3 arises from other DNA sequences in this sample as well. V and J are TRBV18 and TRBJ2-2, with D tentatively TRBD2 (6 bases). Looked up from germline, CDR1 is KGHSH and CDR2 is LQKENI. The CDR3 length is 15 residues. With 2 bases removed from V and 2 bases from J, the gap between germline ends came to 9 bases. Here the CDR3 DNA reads TGTGCCAGCTCACCAGGGCGGGGAAACACCGGGGAGCTGTTTTTT. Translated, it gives CASSPGRGNTGELFF.

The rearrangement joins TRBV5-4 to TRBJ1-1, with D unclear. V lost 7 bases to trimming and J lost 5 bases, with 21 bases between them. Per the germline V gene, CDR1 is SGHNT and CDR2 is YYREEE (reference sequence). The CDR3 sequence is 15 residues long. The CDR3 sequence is CASQASTLMGTEAFF. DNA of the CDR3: TGTGCCAGCCAAGCTTCGACGTTGATGGGTACTGAAGCTTTCTTT.

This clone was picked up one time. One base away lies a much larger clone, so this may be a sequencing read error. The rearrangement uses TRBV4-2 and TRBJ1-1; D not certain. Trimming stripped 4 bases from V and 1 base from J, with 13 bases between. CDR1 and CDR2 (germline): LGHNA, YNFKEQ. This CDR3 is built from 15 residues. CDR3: CASSRTTLTNTEAFF. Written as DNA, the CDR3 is TGTGCCAGCAGCCGGACGACTTTAACGAACACTGAAGCTTTCTTT.

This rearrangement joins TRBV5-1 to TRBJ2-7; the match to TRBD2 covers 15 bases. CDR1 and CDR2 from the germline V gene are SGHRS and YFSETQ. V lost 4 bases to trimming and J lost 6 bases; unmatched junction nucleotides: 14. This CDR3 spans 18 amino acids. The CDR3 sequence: CASSPNTGLAGGGVEQYF. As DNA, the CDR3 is TGCGCCAGCAGCCCTAATACGGGACTAGCGGGAGGAGGAGTCGAGCAGTACTTC.

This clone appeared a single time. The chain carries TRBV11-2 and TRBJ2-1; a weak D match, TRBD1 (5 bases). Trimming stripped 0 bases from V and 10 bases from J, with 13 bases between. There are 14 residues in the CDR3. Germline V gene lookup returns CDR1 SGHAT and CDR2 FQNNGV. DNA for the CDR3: TGTGCCAGCAGCTTAGAGACAGCCCAGGACGAGCAGTTCTTC. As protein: CASSLETAQDEQFF. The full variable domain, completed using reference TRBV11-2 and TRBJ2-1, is EAGVAQSPRYKIIEKRQSVAFWCNPISGHATLYWYQQILGQGPKLLIQFQNNGVVDDSQLPKDRFSAERLKGVDSTLKIQPAKLEDSAVYLCASSLETAQDEQFFGPGTRLTVL.

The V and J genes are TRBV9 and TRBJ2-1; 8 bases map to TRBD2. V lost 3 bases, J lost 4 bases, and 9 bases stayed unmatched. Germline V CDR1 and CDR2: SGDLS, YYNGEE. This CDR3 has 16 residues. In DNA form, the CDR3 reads TGTGCCAGCAGCGCCCTATCGGTAGCGGGATACAATGAGCAGTTCTTC. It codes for CASSALSVAGYNEQFF. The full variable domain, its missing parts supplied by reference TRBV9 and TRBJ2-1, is DSGVTQTPKHLITATGQRVTLRCSPRSGDLSVYWYQQSLDQGLQFLIQYYNGEERAKGNILERFSAQQFPDLHSELNLSSLELGDSALYFCASSALSVAGYNEQFFGPGTRLTVL.

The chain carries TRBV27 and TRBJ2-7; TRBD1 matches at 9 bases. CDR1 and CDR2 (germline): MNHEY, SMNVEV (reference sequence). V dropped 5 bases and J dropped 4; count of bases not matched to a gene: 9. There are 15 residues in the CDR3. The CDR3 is CASSPRQGGPYEQYF. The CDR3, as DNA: TGTGCCAGCAGTCCCCGACAGGGGGGGCCTTACGAGCAGTACTTC.

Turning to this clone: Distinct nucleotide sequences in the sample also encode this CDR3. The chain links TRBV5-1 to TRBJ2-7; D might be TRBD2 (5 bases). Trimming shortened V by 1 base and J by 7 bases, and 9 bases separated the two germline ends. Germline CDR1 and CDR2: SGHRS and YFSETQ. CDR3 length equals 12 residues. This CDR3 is CASSLTGDEQYF. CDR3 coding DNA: TGCGCCAGCAGCTTGACCGGGGATGAGCAGTACTTC.

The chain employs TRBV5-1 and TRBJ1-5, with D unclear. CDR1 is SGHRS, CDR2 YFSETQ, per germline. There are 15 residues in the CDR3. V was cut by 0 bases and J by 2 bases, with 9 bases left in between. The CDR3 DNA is TGCGCCAGCAGCTTGGCACCTGGACGCAATCAGCCCCAGCATTTT. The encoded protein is CASSLAPGRNQPQHF.

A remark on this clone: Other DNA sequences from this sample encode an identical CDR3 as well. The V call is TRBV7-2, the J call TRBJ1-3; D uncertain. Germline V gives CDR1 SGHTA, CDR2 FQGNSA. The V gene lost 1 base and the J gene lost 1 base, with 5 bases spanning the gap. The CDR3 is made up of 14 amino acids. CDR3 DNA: TGTGCCAGCAGCTTAGGGAGATCTGGAAACACCATATATTTT. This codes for CASSLGRSGNTIYF.

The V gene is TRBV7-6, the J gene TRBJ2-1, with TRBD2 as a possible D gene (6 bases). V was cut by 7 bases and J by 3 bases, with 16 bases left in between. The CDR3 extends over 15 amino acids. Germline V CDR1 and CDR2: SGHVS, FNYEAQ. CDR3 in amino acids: CASTSERGLYNEQFF. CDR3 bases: TGTGCCAGCACCTCAGAAAGGGGACTCTACAATGAGCAGTTCTTC.

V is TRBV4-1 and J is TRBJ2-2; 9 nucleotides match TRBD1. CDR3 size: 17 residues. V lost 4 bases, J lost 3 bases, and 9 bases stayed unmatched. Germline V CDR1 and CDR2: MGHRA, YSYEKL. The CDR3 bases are TGCGCCAGCAGCCGAGACAGGGGGGTATGGGACACCGGGGAGCTGTTTTTT. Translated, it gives CASSRDRGVWDTGELFF.

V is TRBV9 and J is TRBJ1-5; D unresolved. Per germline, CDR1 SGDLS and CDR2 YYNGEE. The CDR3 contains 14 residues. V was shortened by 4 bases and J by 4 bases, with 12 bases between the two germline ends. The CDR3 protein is CASSPFEGNQPQHF. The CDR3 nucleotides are TGTGCCAGCAGCCCCTTCGAGGGAAATCAGCCCCAGCATTTT.

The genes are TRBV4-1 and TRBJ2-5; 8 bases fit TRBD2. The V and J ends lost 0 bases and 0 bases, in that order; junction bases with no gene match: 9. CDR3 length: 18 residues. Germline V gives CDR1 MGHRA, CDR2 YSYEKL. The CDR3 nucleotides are TGCGCCAGCAGCCAAGATTCGCGAGCGGGAGTCTACCAAGAGACCCAGTACTTC. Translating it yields CASSQDSRAGVYQETQYF.

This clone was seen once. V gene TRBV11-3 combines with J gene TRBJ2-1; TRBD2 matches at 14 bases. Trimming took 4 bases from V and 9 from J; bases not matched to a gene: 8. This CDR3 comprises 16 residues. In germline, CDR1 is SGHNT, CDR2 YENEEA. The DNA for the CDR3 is TGTGCCAGCAGCTCAGGACTAGCGGGAGGCGCGGGTGAGCAGTTCTTC. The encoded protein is CASSSGLAGGAGEQFF.

Here the CDR3 reads CASSPRSGVNTDTQYF. In DNA form, the CDR3 reads TGTGCCAGCTCACCCAGAAGTGGGGTTAACACAGATACGCAGTATTTT. The V call is TRBV18, the J call TRBJ2-3; D is uncertain. V lost 3 bases to trimming and J lost 2 bases, with 15 bases between them. Germline CDR1 KGHSH, CDR2 LQKENI. The CDR3 spans 16 residues. The whole variable domain, filled in from reference TRBV18 and TRBJ2-3, reads NAGVMQNPRHLVRRRGQEARLRCSPMKGHSHVYWYRQLPEEGLKFMVYLQKENIIDESGMPKERFSAEFPKEGPSILRIQQVVRGDSAAYFCASSPRSGVNTDTQYFGPGTRLTVL.

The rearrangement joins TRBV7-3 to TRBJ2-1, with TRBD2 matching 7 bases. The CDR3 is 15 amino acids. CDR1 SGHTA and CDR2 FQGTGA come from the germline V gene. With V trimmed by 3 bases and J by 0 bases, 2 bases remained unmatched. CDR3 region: CASSFASGSYNEQFF. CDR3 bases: TGTGCCAGCAGCTTTGCTAGCGGCTCCTACAATGAGCAGTTCTTC. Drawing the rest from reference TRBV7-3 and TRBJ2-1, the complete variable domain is GAGVSQTPSNKVTEKGKYVELRCDPISGHTALYWYRQSLGQGPEFLIYFQGTGAADDSGLPNDRFFAVRPEGSVSTLKIQRTERGDSAVYLCASSFASGSYNEQFFGPGTRLTVL.

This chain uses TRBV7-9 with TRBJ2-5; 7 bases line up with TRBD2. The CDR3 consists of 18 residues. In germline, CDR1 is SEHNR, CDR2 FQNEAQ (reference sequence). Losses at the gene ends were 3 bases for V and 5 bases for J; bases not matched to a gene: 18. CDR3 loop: CASSLFSPSSGLRETQYF. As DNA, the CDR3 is TGTGCCAGCAGCTTGTTTTCTCCTTCTAGCGGCCTCCGGGAGACCCAGTACTTC.

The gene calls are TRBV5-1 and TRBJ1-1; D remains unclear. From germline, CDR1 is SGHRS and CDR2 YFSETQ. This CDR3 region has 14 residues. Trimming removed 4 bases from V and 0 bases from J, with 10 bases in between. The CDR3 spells CASSQLGMNTEAFF. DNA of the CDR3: TGCGCCAGCAGCCAACTGGGGATGAACACTGAAGCTTTCTTT.

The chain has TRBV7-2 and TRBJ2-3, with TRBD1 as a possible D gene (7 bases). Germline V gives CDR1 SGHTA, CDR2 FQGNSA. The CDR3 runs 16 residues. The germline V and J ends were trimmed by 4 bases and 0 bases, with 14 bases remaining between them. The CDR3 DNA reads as TGTGCCAGCAGCTCACAGACAGGGACTAGCACAGATACGCAGTATTTT. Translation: CASSSQTGTSTDTQYF.